These T cell receptor beta chains were read from a single sample in a study of beta chain features in type 1 diabetes. TCRdb's table, derived via immunoSEQ multiplex PCR, lists solely in-frame clones and lacks some. The sample comprises 200,000 to 250,000 clones, approximately 15% of which are singletons, and around 0.019% rests with the top ten. Material: naive CD4+ T cells from blood. The receptors come from a man aged 30-40 years with type 1 diabetes. The CDR3 runs from the conserved cysteine through the conserved F or W. The size of a clone is reported for some rows only, either as once, few or many, or as a class for expanded clones.

V gene,clone size,CDR3 protein
TRBV11-2,few,CASSLGRVQRDEQFF
TRBV6-6,once,CASSYPLAGGQETQYF
TRBV30,NA,CAWSGGVPAYEQYF
TRBV7-6,few,CASSLDSNEQYF
TRBV11-3,NA,CASSPPGSKNTEAFF
TRBV2,NA,CASSPGQGRRGYTF
TRBV7-9,NA,CASCEGGGNTIYF
TRBV11-2,few,CASSLNRQGLGGGNEQFF
TRBV25-1,NA,CASSESGTVNYGYTF
TRBV4-1,few,CASSRTASGQSRSYEQYF
TRBV25-1,NA,CASSGVRGTGYTF
TRBV29-1,few,CSAGTGKGSGEAFF
TRBV14,NA,CASSRMRTGFLGSGANVLTF
TRBV9,few,CASSVGWGSNYGYTF
TRBV29-1,NA,CSVPELPMPQQEKLFF
TRBV6-1,NA,CASSRDRETQYF
TRBV10-3,few,CAISVRQDGSEQFF
TRBV30,NA,CAWSLRGSYGYTF
TRBV7-9,NA,CASTPNTAANSPLHF
TRBV6-1,NA,CASSDGRAGNTIYF
TRBV29-1,NA,CSVEEAGSTDTQYF
TRBV6-1,NA,CASSEAFHSGRGADTQYF
TRBV30,few,CAWSDYISDSGNTIYF
TRBV6-5,NA,CASSYDSNNSPLHF
TRBV9,few,CASSVATRGSGTEAFF
TRBV29-1,NA,CSVGRFGGGLYEQYF
TRBV18,few,CATPRWGPNTGELFF
TRBV7-7,NA,CASSLEVGTSLDTQYF
TRBV18,few,CASSPEGIQPQHF
TRBV6-5,NA,CASSYQSTYEQYF
TRBV30,NA,CAWSLVDQSQYF
TRBV5-4,few,CASSLVQGEQYF
TRBV7-6,few,CASSQRTSYEQYF
TRBV6-4,once,CASSPGLASSYNEQFF
TRBV21-1,NA,CASSKLRRGQGYEQYF
TRBV29-1,few,CSVGTDKNYGYTF
TRBV29-1,NA,CSVPHPGTGMNTEAFF
TRBV29-1,NA,CSASFQETQYF
TRBV29-1,NA,CSVVVQGTNYGYTF
TRBV29-1,few,CSVLLDPETQYF
TRBV18,few,CASSPETGGFAEAFF
TRBV5-1,NA,CASGTRTGVYEQYF
TRBV5-5,few,CASSTILLAGQSGTQYF
TRBV5-1,NA,CASSLDDGSKRLAFF
TRBV5-1,NA,CASSLATASYEQYF
TRBV18,NA,CASSEQGSGYTF